This TCR beta chain was identified in a study of T cell repertoires in cytomegalovirus infection. As for the study in general: Both CMV infection and a matching HLA type were indicated by public TCR beta signatures.

A remark on this clonotype: Its target is not known.

Study-level findings and limits: In two of eight donors, the top clonotype was HLA-C-restricted CMV-specific. Cumulated frequencies of public TCR beta families served to identify carriers of CMV plus the relevant HLA.

MiXCR was run by TCRdb on the reads, yielding one entry per CDR3 protein. Here the sample spans some 300,000 distinct CDR3 sequences, around 13% being singletons. CDR1 SGHDN and CDR2 FVKESK come from the germline V gene. The CDR3 consists of 17 residues. V was pared by 4 bases and J by 0 bases, with 13 bases between. The receptor comes from a human donor in good health (CMV status not recorded). Some clones in this sample may be carry-over from other donors' samples. The chain has TRBV14 and TRBJ1-6; D unclear. Sequences were obtained from PBMCs. CDR3 nucleotides: TGTGCCAGCAGCCTGGACGGCCTTAGCTCCTATAATTCACCCCTCCACTTT. This sequence encodes CASSLDGLSSYNSPLHF.